The 11 T cell receptor beta chains presented below share a single source sample, sequenced in a study of CD8+ T cells in alopecia areata. Treatment described: oral pan-JAK inhibitor, 5-10 mg twice daily. Extraction and reverse transcription of RNA yielded cDNA as the sequencing template. Method: immunoSEQ multiplex PCR; TCRdb's copy keeps in-frame clones and lacks some. The sample records about 140,000 clones, about 85% being singletons. The input for sequencing was CD8+ T cells sorted from blood, taken at week 4, from a patient treated with tofacitinib. These receptor sequences come from a human donor with alopecia areata.

This chain links TRBV5-6 with TRBJ2-7, with 7 bases aligning to TRBD2. Germline CDR1 SGHDT, CDR2 YYEEEE. The CDR3 has 12 residues. Losses at the gene ends were 7 bases for V and 3 bases for J; bases not matched to a gene: 4. CDR3 sequence: CASSSGNYEQYF. The CDR3, as DNA: TGTGCCAGCTCGAGCGGGAACTACGAGCAGTACTTC.

V gene TRBV27 combines with J gene TRBJ1-6, with unresolved D. The CDR3 spans 13 residues. Germline CDR1 MNHEY, CDR2 SMNVEV (reference sequence). V lost 11 bases to trimming and J lost 7 bases, with 15 bases between them. CDR3 in amino acids: CASLGSPNSPLHF. CDR3 nucleotide sequence: TGTGCCTCCCTGGGCTCCCCAAATTCACCCCTCCACTTT.

The chain couples TRBV7-6 to TRBJ1-4; TRBD1 agrees at 10 bases. The CDR3 is 18 amino acids. CDR1 and CDR2 from the germline V gene are SGHVS and FNYEAQ. Trimming at V came to 7 bases and at J to 0 bases, leaving 11 bases not matched to a gene. The CDR3 DNA is TGTGCCAGCACCCGAAACCCCGGGACAGGGGCAACTAATGAAAAACTGTTTTTT. Translating it yields CASTRNPGTGATNEKLFF. Full variable domain (remainder filled in from reference TRBV7-6 and TRBJ1-4): GAGVSQSPRYKVTKRGQDVALRCDPISGHVSLYWYRQALGQGPEFLTYFNYEAQQDKSGLPNDRFSAERPEGSISTLTIQRTEQRDSAMYRCASTRNPGTGATNEKLFFGSGTQLSVL.

The chain links TRBV29-1 to TRBJ2-7; unclear D gene. Per the germline V gene, CDR1 is SQVTM and CDR2 is ANQGSEA. V was pared by 1 base and J by 7 bases, with 8 bases between. CDR3 length: 11 residues. As DNA, the CDR3 is TGCAGCGTTGAAGGTAGATGGGAGCAGTACTTC. Encoded protein: CSVEGRWEQYF.

The J gene is TRBJ2-3, the V gene TRBV5-6; 7 nucleotides align to TRBD2. Trimming removed 4 bases from V and 5 bases from J; junction bases left unmatched: 10. The CDR3 has 15 residues. Germline V gene lookup returns CDR1 SGHDT and CDR2 YYEEEE. The CDR3 DNA sequence: TGTGCCAGCAGCGGTAGGCGGGAGCGTGTAGATACGCAGTATTTT. Protein sequence: CASSGRRERVDTQYF.

In this sample, this clone turned up a few times. The chain couples TRBV19 to TRBJ2-3; no definite D call. The CDR3 has 13 residues. Germline V gene lookup returns CDR1 LNHDA and CDR2 SQIVND (reference sequence). V gave up 5 bases and J gave up 2 bases, with 8 bases separating them. The CDR3 nucleotides are TGTGCCAGTAGTGTGATGATCACAGATACGCAGTATTTT. It translates to CASSVMITDTQYF.

This rearrangement joins TRBV4-1 to TRBJ1-1; TRBD1 aligns across 11 bases. V dropped 0 bases and J dropped 4; count of bases not matched to a gene: 4. There are 16 residues in the CDR3. CDR1 and CDR2 from the germline V gene are MGHRA and YSYEKL. The CDR3 reads CASSQEEGQGGTEAFF. Here the CDR3 DNA reads TGCGCCAGCAGCCAAGAGGAGGGACAGGGGGGCACTGAAGCTTTCTTT.

This clone has just one count. The V call is TRBV28, the J call TRBJ1-1; TRBD1 matches 11 bases. Unmatched junction bases numbered 11, after V lost 6 bases and J lost 2 bases. This CDR3 has 17 amino acids. Germline V gene lookup returns CDR1 MDHEN and CDR2 SYDVKM. The CDR3 spells CASSPGTGGGVNTEAFF. As DNA, the CDR3 is TGTGCCAGCAGCCCGGGGACAGGGGGAGGGGTAAACACTGAAGCTTTCTTT.

The rearrangement joins TRBV7-3 to TRBJ2-7, with D perhaps matching TRBD2 (6 bases). The length of the CDR3 is 13 residues. V lost 6 bases and J lost 4, with 13 bases in between. The germline V gene has CDR1 SGHTA and CDR2 FQGTGA. CDR3 sequence: CASRGRNLYEQYF. In DNA form, the CDR3 reads TGTGCCAGCAGGGGGAGGAACCTTTACGAGCAGTACTTC.

This clone occurred once. The gene calls are TRBV9 and TRBJ1-1, with TRBD1 matching 8 bases. Germline values: CDR1 SGDLS, CDR2 YYNGEE. The CDR3 is 12 residues long. Trimming cost V 3 bases and J 11 bases; bases outside gene matches: 6. CDR3 in amino acids: CASSAQGAKAFF. The CDR3 DNA follows: TGTGCCAGCAGCGCCCAGGGGGCGAAGGCTTTCTTT. The variable domain in full, completed from reference TRBV9 and TRBJ1-1, reads DSGVTQTPKHLITATGQRVTLRCSPRSGDLSVYWYQQSLDQGLQFLIQYYNGEERAKGNILERFSAQQFPDLHSELNLSSLELGDSALYFCASSAQGAKAFFGQGTRLTVV.

The CDR3 nucleotides read TGCGCCAGCAGCCAAGTGTCTCAGGGCTACGAGCAGTACTTC. Translating it yields CASSQVSQGYEQYF. This rearrangement joins TRBV4-1 to TRBJ2-7; D might be TRBD1 (5 bases). CDR1 is MGHRA and CDR2 is YSYEKL in the germline V gene. The CDR3 has 14 residues. The ends were cut back, 1 base at V and 3 bases at J, with 10 bases in the middle.